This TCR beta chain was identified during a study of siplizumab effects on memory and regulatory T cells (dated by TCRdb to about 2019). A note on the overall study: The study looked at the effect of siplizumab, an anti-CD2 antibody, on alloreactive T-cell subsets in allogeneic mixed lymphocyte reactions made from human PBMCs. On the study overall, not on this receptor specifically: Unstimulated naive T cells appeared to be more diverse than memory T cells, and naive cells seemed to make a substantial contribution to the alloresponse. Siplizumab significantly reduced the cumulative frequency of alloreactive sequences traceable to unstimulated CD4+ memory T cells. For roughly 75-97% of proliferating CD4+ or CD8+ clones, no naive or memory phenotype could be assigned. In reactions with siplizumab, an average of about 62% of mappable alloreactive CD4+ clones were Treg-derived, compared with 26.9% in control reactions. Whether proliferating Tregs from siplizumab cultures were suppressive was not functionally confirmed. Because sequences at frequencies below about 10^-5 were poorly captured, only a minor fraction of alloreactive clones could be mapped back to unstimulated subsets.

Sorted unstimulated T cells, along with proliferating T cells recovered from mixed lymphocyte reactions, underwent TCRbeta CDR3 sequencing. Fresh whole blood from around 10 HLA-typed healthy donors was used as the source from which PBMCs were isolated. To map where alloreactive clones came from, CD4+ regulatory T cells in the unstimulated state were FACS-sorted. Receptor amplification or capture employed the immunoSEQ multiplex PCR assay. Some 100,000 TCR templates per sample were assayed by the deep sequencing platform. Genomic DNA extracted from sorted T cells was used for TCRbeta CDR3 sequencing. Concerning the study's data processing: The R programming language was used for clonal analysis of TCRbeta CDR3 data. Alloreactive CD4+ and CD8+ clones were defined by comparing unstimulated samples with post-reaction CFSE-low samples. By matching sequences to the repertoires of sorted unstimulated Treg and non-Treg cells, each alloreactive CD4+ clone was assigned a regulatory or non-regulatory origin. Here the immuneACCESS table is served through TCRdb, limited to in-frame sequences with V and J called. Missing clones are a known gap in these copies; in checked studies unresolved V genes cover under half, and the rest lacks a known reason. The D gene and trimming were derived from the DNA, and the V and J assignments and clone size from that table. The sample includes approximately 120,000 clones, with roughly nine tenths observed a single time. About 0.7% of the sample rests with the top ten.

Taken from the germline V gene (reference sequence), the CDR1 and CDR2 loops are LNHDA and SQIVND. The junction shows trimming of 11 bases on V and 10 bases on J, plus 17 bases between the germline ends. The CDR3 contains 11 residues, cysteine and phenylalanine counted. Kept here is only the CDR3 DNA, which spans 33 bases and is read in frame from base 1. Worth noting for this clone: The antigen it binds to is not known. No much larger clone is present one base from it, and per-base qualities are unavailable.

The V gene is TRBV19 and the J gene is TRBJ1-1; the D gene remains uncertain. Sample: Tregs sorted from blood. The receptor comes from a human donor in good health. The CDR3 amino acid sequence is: CACITQFGAFF. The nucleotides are TGTGCCTGCATAACACAATTCGGAGCTTTCTTT.